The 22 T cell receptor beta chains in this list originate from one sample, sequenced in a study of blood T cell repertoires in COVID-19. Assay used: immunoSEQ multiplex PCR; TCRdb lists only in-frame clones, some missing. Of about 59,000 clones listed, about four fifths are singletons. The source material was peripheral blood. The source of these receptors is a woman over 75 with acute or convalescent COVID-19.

This CDR3 is CASSNPGTGREAFF. In DNA form, the CDR3 reads TGTGCCAGCAGTAACCCCGGGACAGGCCGCGAAGCTTTCTTT. The gene calls are TRBV6-5 and TRBJ1-1; 8 nucleotides agree with TRBD1. Germline values: CDR1 MNHEY, CDR2 SVGAGI. This CDR3 has 14 amino acids. V was pared by 5 bases and J by 8 bases, with 10 bases of the junction left unmatched.

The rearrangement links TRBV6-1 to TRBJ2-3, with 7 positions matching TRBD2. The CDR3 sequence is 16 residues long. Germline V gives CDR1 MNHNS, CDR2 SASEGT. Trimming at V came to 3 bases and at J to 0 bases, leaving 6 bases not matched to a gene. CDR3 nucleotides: TGTGCCAGCAGTGACGAACTAGCGTCGAGCACAGATACGCAGTATTTT. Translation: CASSDELASSTDTQYF.

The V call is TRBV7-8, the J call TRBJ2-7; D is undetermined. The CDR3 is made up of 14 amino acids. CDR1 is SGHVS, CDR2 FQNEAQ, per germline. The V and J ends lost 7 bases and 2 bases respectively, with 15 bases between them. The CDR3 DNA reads TGTGCCAGCACACCCAGGTACTCAACCTACGAGCAGTACTTC. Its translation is CASTPRYSTYEQYF.

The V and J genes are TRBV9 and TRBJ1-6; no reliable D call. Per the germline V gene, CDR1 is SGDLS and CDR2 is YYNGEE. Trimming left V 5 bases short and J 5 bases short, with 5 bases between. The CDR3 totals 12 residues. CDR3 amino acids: CASRSDNSPLHF. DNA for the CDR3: TGTGCCAGCAGGAGCGATAATTCACCCCTCCACTTT.

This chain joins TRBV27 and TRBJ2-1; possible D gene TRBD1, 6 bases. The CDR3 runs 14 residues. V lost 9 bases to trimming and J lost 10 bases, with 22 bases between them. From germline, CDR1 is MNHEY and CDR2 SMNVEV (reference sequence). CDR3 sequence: CASIALDSSREQFF. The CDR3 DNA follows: TGTGCCAGTATCGCTCTGGACAGCTCCAGGGAGCAGTTCTTC.

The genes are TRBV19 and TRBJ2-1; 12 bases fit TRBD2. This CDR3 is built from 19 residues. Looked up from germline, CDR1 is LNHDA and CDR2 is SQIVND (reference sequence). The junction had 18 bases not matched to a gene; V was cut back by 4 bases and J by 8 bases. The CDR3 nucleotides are TGTGCCAGTAGTAGCCCGGACCGAGCGGGACTAGCGGGTGTACATGAGCAGTTCTTC. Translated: CASSSPDRAGLAGVHEQFF.

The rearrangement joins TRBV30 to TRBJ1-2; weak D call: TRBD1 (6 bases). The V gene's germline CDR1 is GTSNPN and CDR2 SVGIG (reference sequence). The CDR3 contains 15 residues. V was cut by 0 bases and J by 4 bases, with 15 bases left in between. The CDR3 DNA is TGTGCCTGGAGTGTACGGGCAGGGGTAACCTATGGCTACACCTTC. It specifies CAWSVRAGVTYGYTF. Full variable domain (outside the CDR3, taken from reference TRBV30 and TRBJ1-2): SQTIHQWPATLVQPVGSPLSLECTVEGTSNPNLYWYRQAAGRGLQLLFYSVGIGQISSEVPQNLSASRPQDRQFILSSKKLLLSDSGFYLCAWSVRAGVTYGYTFGSGTRLTVV.

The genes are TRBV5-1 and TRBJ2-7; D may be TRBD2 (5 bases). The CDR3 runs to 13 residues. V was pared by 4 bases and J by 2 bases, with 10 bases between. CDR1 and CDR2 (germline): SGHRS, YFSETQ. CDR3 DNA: TGCGCCAGCAGCCCGGGATTCCCCTACGAGCAGTACTTC. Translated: CASSPGFPYEQYF.

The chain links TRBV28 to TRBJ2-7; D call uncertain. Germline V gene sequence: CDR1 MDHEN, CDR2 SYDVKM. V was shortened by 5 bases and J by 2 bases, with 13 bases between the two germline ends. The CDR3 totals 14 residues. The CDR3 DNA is TGTGCCAGCAGTCTAGAGGTCAACCCCTACGAGCAGTACTTC. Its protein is CASSLEVNPYEQYF.

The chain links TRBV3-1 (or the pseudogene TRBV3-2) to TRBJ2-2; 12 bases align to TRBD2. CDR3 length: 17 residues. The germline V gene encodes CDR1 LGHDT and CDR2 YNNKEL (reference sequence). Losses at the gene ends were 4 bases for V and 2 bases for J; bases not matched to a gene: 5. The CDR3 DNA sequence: TGTGCCAGCAGCCCCCTAGCGGGAGGGCATAACACCGGGGAGCTGTTTTTT. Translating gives CASSPLAGGHNTGELFF.

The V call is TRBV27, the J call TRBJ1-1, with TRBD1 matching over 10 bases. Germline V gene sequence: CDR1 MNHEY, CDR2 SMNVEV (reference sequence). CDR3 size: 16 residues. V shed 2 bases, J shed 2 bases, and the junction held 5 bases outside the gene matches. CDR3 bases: TGTGCCAGCAGTTTAGTGACAGGGGGCAGAAACACTGAAGCTTTCTTT. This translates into CASSLVTGGRNTEAFF.

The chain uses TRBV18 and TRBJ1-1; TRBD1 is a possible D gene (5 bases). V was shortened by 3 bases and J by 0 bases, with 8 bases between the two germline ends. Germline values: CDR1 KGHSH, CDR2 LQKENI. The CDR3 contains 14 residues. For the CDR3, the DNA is TGTGCCAGCTCACCCAGGACACTGAACACTGAAGCTTTCTTT. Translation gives CASSPRTLNTEAFF.

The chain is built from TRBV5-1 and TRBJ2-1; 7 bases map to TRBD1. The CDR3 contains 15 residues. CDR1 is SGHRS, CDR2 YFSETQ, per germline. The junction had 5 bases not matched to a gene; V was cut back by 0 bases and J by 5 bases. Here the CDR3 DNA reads TGCGCCAGCAGCTTGGCTAGGACAGGCAACAATGAGCAGTTCTTC. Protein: CASSLARTGNNEQFF.

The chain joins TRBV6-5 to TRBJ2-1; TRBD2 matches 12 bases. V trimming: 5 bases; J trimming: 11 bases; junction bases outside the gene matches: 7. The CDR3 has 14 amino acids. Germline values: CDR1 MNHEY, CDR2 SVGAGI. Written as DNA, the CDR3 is TGTGCCAGCAGTCTAGCGGGGGGGCCAGGGAAGCAGTTCTTC. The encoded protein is CASSLAGGPGKQFF.

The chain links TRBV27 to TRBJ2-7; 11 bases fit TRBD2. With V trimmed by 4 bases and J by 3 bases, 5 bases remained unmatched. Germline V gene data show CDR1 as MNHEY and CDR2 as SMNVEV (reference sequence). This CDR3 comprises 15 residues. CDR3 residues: CASSSTTSGSYEQYF. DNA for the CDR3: TGTGCCAGCAGTTCAACAACTAGCGGGAGCTACGAGCAGTACTTC.

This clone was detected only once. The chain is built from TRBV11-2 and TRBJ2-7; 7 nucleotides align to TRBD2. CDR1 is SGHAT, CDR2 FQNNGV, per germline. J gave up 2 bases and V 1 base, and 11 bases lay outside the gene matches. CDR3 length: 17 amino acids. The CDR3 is CASSLALRGGGTYEQYF. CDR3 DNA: TGTGCCAGCAGCTTAGCGTTGAGGGGCGGGGGTACCTACGAGCAGTACTTC.

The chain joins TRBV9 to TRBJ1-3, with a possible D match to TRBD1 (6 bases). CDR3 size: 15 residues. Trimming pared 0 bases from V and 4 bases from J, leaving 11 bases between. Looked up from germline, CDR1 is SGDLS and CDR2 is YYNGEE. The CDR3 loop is CASSVVSGVGNTIYF. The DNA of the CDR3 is TGTGCCAGCAGCGTAGTTTCAGGGGTGGGAAACACCATATATTTT.

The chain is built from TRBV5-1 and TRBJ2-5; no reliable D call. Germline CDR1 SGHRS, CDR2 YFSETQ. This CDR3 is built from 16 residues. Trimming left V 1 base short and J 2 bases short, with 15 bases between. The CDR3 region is CASSLRLSRPQETQYF. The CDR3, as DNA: TGCGCCAGCAGCTTGAGGCTCTCCAGGCCTCAAGAGACCCAGTACTTC. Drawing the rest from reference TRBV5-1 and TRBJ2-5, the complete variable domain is KAGVTQTPRYLIKTRGQQVTLSCSPISGHRSVSWYQQTPGQGLQFLFEYFSETQRNKGNFPGRFSGRQFSNSRSEMNVSTLELGDSALYLCASSLRLSRPQETQYFGPGTRLLVL.

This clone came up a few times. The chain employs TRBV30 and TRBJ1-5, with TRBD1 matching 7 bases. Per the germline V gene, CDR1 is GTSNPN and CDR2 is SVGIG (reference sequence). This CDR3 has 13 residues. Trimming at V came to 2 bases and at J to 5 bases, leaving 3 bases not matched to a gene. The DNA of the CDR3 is TGTGCCTGGAGTCGACAGGGTTATCAGCCCCAGCATTTT. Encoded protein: CAWSRQGYQPQHF. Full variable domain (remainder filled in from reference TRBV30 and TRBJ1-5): SQTIHQWPATLVQPVGSPLSLECTVEGTSNPNLYWYRQAAGRGLQLLFYSVGIGQISSEVPQNLSASRPQDRQFILSSKKLLLSDSGFYLCAWSRQGYQPQHFGDGTRLSIL.

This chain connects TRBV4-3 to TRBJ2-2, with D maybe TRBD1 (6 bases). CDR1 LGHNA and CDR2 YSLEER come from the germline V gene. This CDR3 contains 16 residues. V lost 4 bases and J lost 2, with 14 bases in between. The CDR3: CASSLNREINTGELFF. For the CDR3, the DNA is TGCGCCAGCAGCCTCAACAGGGAAATAAACACCGGGGAGCTGTTTTTT.

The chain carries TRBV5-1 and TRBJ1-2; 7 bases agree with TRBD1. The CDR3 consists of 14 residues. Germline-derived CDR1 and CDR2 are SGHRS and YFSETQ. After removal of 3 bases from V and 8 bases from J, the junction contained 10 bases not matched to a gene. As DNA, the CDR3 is TGCGCCAGCAGCTCGGGACAGCCGGGGGAGGGCTACACCTTC. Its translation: CASSSGQPGEGYTF.

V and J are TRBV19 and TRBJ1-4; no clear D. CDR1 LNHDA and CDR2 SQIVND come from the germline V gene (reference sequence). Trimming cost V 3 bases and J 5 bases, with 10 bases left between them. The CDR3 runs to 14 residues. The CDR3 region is CASSIWQKNEKLFF. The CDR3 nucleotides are TGTGCCAGTAGTATTTGGCAGAAGAATGAAAAACTGTTTTTT.